These T cell receptor beta chains were read from a single sample in a study of spatial heterogeneity in lung cancer. TCRdb fed the 5' RACE reads into MiXCR, producing one record per CDR3 protein. The table lists 110,000 or so distinct CDR3 sequences, roughly 10% of them singletons. The material was PBMCs, obtained at follow-up. The receptors derive from a female donor with early-stage non-small cell lung cancer. Both conserved end residues are part of each CDR3. The D gene is left open where the match is weak.

V gene,D gene,CDR3 protein
TRBV2,-,CASSEGGAGTGELFF
TRBV27,-,CASSFTSLQTQYF
TRBV12-5,TRBD1,CATQGENQHGELFF
TRBV20-1,TRBD1,CSAAGGGQPQHF
TRBV12-3/TRBV12-4,TRBD1,CASRTNRGETQYF
TRBV7-6,-,CASSLTETGINSPLHF
TRBV7-8,-,CASSLGTDRGTIYF
TRBV4-3,-,CASSRALETIQYF
TRBV4-2,-,CASSPGSGLPTEAFF
TRBV6-1,-,CASSESWDLAKNIQYF
TRBV9,TRBD2,CASAKTSGQETQYF
TRBV4-3,-,CASSQEPVMNTEAFF
TRBV11-2,-,CASSLNTGRTGELFF
TRBV24-1,TRBD1,CATSDIGTGLETQYF
TRBV12-3/TRBV12-4,-,CASTQSANTGELFF
TRBV7-8,TRBD2,CASSTTGTSGSHGTDTQYF
TRBV20-1,TRBD2,CSAREGTSLADTQYF
TRBV30,-,CAWSVPRGGHQPQHF
TRBV10-3,-,CAITSSQGYNEQFF
TRBV20-1,-,CSARASGEGTDTQYF
TRBV5-1,-,CASSLGHEVRNEQFF
TRBV29-1,TRBD1,CSVDRVPTEAFF
TRBV7-9,-,CASSPGASGNTIYF
TRBV12-3/TRBV12-4,-,CASSSSRVSNQPQHF
TRBV28,-,CASRRDGLNTEAFF
TRBV10-2,-,CASSERVTQPQHF